The 13 T cell receptor beta chains below all came from one sample that was sequenced in a study of blood T cells in healthy people across ages. It was with a sample-barcoded 5' primer and a J-beta primer mix that a second PCR of about 6 to 12 cycles was run. TCRdb independently ran MiXCR on the 5' RACE reads; one entry per CDR3 protein. The table shows approximately 900,000 distinct CDR3 sequences, with about 44% occurring only once. Sequencing was done on a sample of blood. Source of these receptors: a man aged 25 to 45 in good health.

The gene calls are TRBV10-3 and TRBJ1-6; 9 bases agree with TRBD1. Germline CDR1 ENHRY, CDR2 SYGVKD. CDR3 size: 14 residues. Trimming took 3 bases from V and 9 from J; bases not matched to a gene: 3. This chain's CDR3 is CAISEGTGSSPLHF. CDR3 coding DNA: TGTGCCATCAGTGAAGGGACAGGGAGTTCACCCCTCCACTTT.

This chain's CDR3 is CSVETYNTEAFF. CDR3 coding DNA: TGCAGCGTTGAAACATACAACACTGAAGCTTTCTTT. The V and J genes are TRBV29-1 and TRBJ1-1; the D is unclear. CDR1 and CDR2 from the germline V gene are SQVTM and ANQGSEA. Trimming left V 2 bases short and J 2 bases short, with 6 bases between. The length of the CDR3 is 12 residues.

V usage is TRBV28 and J usage is TRBJ1-5, with D uncertain. CDR3 length: 11 amino acids. With 8 bases removed from V and 6 bases from J, the gap between germline ends came to 8 bases. CDR1 and CDR2 (germline): MDHEN, SYDVKM. This chain's CDR3 is CASSRSQPQHF. The CDR3 DNA is TGTGCCAGCTCTAGGAGTCAGCCCCAGCATTTT.

Regarding this clonotype: Since a much larger clone is just one base distant, this may be a read error. V gene TRBV2 combines with J gene TRBJ1-5, with unresolved D. Germline V gene sequence: CDR1 SNHLY, CDR2 FYNNEI. This CDR3 contains 14 residues. The CDR3 DNA is TGTGCCAGCAGTGATTATTTGGACGATCAGTCCCAGCATTTT. Protein product: CASSDYLDDQSQHF.

A few counts support this clonotype. The chain couples TRBV5-6 to TRBJ2-7, with D possibly TRBD2 on 6 matching bases. CDR1 and CDR2 from the germline V gene are SGHDT and YYEEEE. Trimming shortened V by 3 bases and J by 2 bases, and 12 bases separated the two germline ends. The CDR3 covers 14 residues. Here the CDR3 DNA reads TGTGCCAGCAGCTGGGGGACTTCCACCTACGAGCAGTACTTC. It is translated as CASSWGTSTYEQYF. The complete variable domain, with remaining parts taken from reference TRBV5-6 and TRBJ2-7, reads DAGVTQSPTHLIKTRGQQVTLRCSPKSGHDTVSWYQQALGQGPQFIFQYYEEEERQRGNFPDRFSGHQFPNYSSELNVNALLLGDSALYLCASSWGTSTYEQYFGPGTRLTVT.

V usage is TRBV28 and J usage is TRBJ1-6; perhaps TRBD1 as D (5 bases). The CDR3 is 13 amino acids. With 5 bases removed from V and 10 bases from J, the gap between germline ends came to 12 bases. The germline CDR1 and CDR2 sequences are MDHEN and SYDVKM. The CDR3: CASSDGDWSPLHF. For the CDR3, the DNA is TGTGCCAGCAGTGACGGGGACTGGTCACCCCTCCACTTT.

The chain links TRBV4-2 to TRBJ1-1; 7 positions agree with TRBD1. Germline CDR1 is LGHNA and CDR2 is YNFKEQ. J gave up 4 bases and V 3 bases, and 17 bases lay outside the gene matches. The CDR3 totals 18 residues. CDR3 in DNA: TGTGCCAGCAGCCAGGACTTAAACCGACAGGGTCGGGGCACTGAAGCTTTCTTT. Protein product: CASSQDLNRQGRGTEAFF.

The chain has TRBV4-1 and TRBJ2-3; 7 bases map to TRBD1. V shed 4 bases and J 1 base; nucleotides not matched to a gene: 8. The germline V gene has CDR1 MGHRA and CDR2 YSYEKL. CDR3 length: 16 amino acids. The CDR3 sequence is CASSPRQGVGTDTQYF. The CDR3 nucleotides read TGCGCCAGCAGCCCAAGACAGGGTGTCGGCACAGATACGCAGTATTTT.

The chain recombines TRBV6-5 with TRBJ2-1; D uncertain. Per the germline V gene, CDR1 is MNHEY and CDR2 is SVGAGI. The CDR3 loop spans 15 amino acids. Trimming stripped 0 bases from V and 6 bases from J, with 12 bases between. CDR3 residues: CASSYSPTNSNEQFF. The DNA of the CDR3 is TGTGCCAGCAGTTACTCGCCCACGAACAGCAATGAGCAGTTCTTC.

The chain couples TRBV7-2 to TRBJ2-5; D uncertain. The DNA end is more similar to TRBJ2-7, so the J call may be wrong. The length of the CDR3 is 15 residues. Germline CDR1 is SGHTA and CDR2 is FQGNSA. CDR3 loop: CASRYLDALSDEQYF. The CDR3 DNA reads as TGTGCCAGCAGGTACTTGGACGCCCTGTCGGACGAGCAGTACTTC.

V usage is TRBV21-1 and J usage is TRBJ1-5; the table gives TRBD1 as D, unverified against the DNA. TRBV21-1 is termed a pseudogene. CDR3 length: 20 residues. The CDR3 sequence is CASSSRDPGGAGGSNQPQHF. The CDR3 region has the DNA TGTGCCAGCAGCAGCCGGGATCCAGGGGGCGCGGGTGGGAGCAATCAGCCCCAGCATTTT.

In regard to this clonotype: One end of the junction is discordant with germline, which a read error may explain. The chain links TRBV12-3 or TRBV12-4 to TRBJ2-7, with a weak D call TRBD1 (6 bases). The CDR3 loop spans 15 amino acids. CDR3 loop: CASSRPGHISCEQYF. The CDR3 region has the DNA TGTGCCAGCAGTAGACCGGGACACATCTCCTGCGAGCAGTACTTC.

The V gene is TRBV20-1, the J gene TRBJ2-5; perhaps TRBD2 as D (7 bases). The CDR3 sequence is 16 residues long. Trimming took 2 bases from V and 5 from J, leaving 21 bases between them. Germline V CDR1 and CDR2: DFQATT, SNEGSKA (reference sequence). The CDR3 DNA reads TGCAGTGCTAGAAGGTCGTGGGGGGGGGCCGTGGAGACCCAGTACTTC. It specifies CSARRSWGGAVETQYF.